The entry below gives a single T cell receptor beta chain sequence along with its context. Its antigen is not identified. Staining for CD45RO/CCR7/CD25/CD127/CD95/CD27 allowed sorting of CD4+ naive, central memory, regulatory and stem cell-like memory cells. This sample is part of a study of beta chain features in type 1 diabetes. The CDR3 has 16 amino acids. V was clipped by 7 bases and J by 1 base; unmatched bases: 8. From germline, CDR1 is MNHEY and CDR2 SMNVEV (reference sequence). Since all of the isolated RNA was reverse transcribed, expressed TCRB transcripts were what got sequenced. Only in-frame clones appear in the TCRdb table, and some are missing; sequencing was by immunoSEQ multiplex PCR. The table lists about 270,000 clones, over 11% of them singletons. Study conclusions and caveats: Among all four CD4+ subsets, Type 1 diabetes patients had TCRB CDR3s that were moderately but significantly shorter.

The chain joins TRBV27 to TRBJ2-2; TRBD1 aligns across 8 bases. The clonotype comes from a man aged 25-45 years with type 1 diabetes. The specimen was naive CD4+ T cells from blood. The CDR3 spells CASTPQGTGNTGELFF. CDR3 nucleotides: TGTGCCAGCACCCCTCAAGGGACAGGGAACACCGGGGAGCTGTTTTTT.